This T cell receptor (beta chain) derives from a study of vaccination effects on CD4 cells after COVID-19. Study-level background: Each participant received a vaccine that was either BNT162b2 or mRNA-1273, given as two doses.

Antigen-specific CD4+ T cells were first expanded with viral peptide pools by the ViraFEST assay and only then sequenced. A roughly 11-day culture period preceded the isolation of CD4+ T cells. Vaccine recipients had no previous SARS-CoV-2 infection; their nucleocapsid antibodies were negative. This clone was counted only a few times. Its antigen is still unknown. Assay: immunoSEQ multiplex PCR; the TCRdb copy retains only in-frame clones and omits some. The table has 55,000 to 80,000 clones, around three quarters seen once; the top ten hold over 4%. The germline V gene encodes CDR1 SGHDT and CDR2 YYEEEE. V was cut by 1 base and J by 4 bases, with 17 bases left in between. This CDR3 has 16 amino acids.

The chain links TRBV5-6 to TRBJ2-5; D possibly corresponds to TRBD1 (5 bases). The receptor was derived from a human donor who received a COVID-19 vaccine. This sample comprised CD4+ T cells from PBMCs cultured with HCoV-OC43 spike peptides, obtained before COVID-19 vaccination. Subset given: HCoV-OC43 spike overlapping peptide pool stimulation. The CDR3 DNA reads TGTGCCAGCAGCTTGCGTCGAACAGGATGGGCAGAGACCCAGTACTTC. Amino acid sequence: CASSLRRTGWAETQYF.